This TCR beta chain was sequenced during a study of T-cell reconstitution after alpha-beta-depleted transplantation in children. With 0 bases removed from V and 5 bases from J, the gap between germline ends came to 16 bases. CDR3 length: 16 residues. CDR1 is MGHRA and CDR2 is YSYEKL in the germline V gene. Study results and limitations: There were some patients whose high TCRbeta diversity at day 60 came from surviving recipient T cells and thymic progenitors. After transplant, at about two months, alpha-beta T cells were reportedly derived from several hundred expanded graft clones. T-cell counts and diversity at one year post-transplant came mainly from newly produced T cells.

In the case of this clonotype: Its antigen is unidentified.

Researchers prepared the TCRbeta library using unique molecular identifiers, the study reports. One entry per CDR3 protein, called by TCRdb with MiXCR from the PCR reads. The table has about 580,000 distinct CDR3 sequences, more than 20% seen once. This clonotype originated in a boy under three years old with Wiskott-Aldrich syndrome, due to receive a stem cell transplant. The V gene is TRBV4-1, the J gene TRBJ2-5; D is possibly TRBD2 (5 bases). Sequencing was performed on PBMCs, taken before TCRalphabeta/CD19-depleted stem cell transplant. CDR3 residues: CASSQDGGSLRETQYF. The DNA of the CDR3 is TGCGCCAGCAGCCAAGATGGAGGTAGCCTGAGGGAGACCCAGTACTTC.